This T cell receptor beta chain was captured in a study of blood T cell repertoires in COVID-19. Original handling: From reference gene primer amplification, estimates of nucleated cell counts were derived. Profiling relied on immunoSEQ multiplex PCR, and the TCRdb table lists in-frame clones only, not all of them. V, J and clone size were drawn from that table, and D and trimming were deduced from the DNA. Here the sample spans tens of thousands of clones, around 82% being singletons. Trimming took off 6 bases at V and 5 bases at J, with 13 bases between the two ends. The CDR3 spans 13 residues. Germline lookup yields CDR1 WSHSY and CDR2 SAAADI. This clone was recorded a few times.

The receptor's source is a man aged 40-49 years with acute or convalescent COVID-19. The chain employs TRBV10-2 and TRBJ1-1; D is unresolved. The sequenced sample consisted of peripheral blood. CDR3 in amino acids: CASRLGQWTEAFF. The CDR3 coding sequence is TGCGCCAGCAGACTGGGCCAGTGGACTGAAGCTTTCTTT.